These 28 T cell receptor beta chains share one sample of origin, sequenced in a study of blood T cell repertoires in COVID-19. TCRdb keeps only in-frame clones here, not all; method: immunoSEQ multiplex PCR. The sample has 200,000 to 250,000 clones, more than 85% seen once. The sample was peripheral blood. Receptors originate from a man between 60 and 75 years old with acute or convalescent COVID-19.

The V and J genes are TRBV5-1 and TRBJ1-4, with TRBD1 matching over 8 bases. The V segment lost 4 bases and the J segment 4 bases; nucleotides outside the gene matches: 9. This CDR3 comprises 16 residues. Per germline, CDR1 SGHRS and CDR2 YFSETQ. The CDR3 bases are TGCGCCAGCAGCATCTCCCGGGACAGGTTTAATGAAAAACTGTTTTTT. This codes for CASSISRDRFNEKLFF.

The chain couples TRBV12-3 or TRBV12-4 to TRBJ2-7; D is unclear. The CDR3 covers 13 residues. Trimming removed 4 bases at V and 6 bases at J, with 13 bases between. CDR3 region: CASSYPPGTEQYF. The DNA of the CDR3 is TGTGCCAGCAGTTATCCCCCAGGCACCGAGCAGTACTTC.

Written as DNA, the CDR3 is TGTGCCAGCAGCCCCCTTGGCAGGTCCCATGCAACTAATGAAAAACTGTTTTTT. Protein sequence: CASSPLGRSHATNEKLFF. The genes are TRBV7-9 and TRBJ1-4, with D uncertain. Germline CDR1 reads SEHNR; CDR2 reads FQNEAQ (reference sequence). This CDR3 has 18 residues. V was clipped by 5 bases and J by 0 bases, with 19 bases between them.

The chain combines TRBV5-1 with TRBJ2-2; 9 nucleotides align to TRBD1. Losses at the gene ends were 0 bases for V and 5 bases for J; bases not matched to a gene: 2. Germline assignment: CDR1 SGHRS and CDR2 YFSETQ. This CDR3 comprises 15 residues. The CDR3 region is CASSLGTGVTGELFF. In DNA, the CDR3 is TGCGCCAGCAGCTTGGGGACAGGGGTGACCGGGGAGCTGTTTTTT.

The chain carries TRBV9 and TRBJ2-1; 15 bases fit TRBD2. The CDR3 is 16 amino acids. V dropped 4 bases and J dropped 9; count of bases not matched to a gene: 8. The germline V gene encodes CDR1 SGDLS and CDR2 YYNGEE. DNA for the CDR3: TGTGCCAGCAGCCCCGGACTAGCGGGGGGGCCGGGTGAGCAGTTCTTC. It yields the protein CASSPGLAGGPGEQFF.

This clone was seen a handful of times. This chain links TRBV18 with TRBJ2-1; D ambiguous. The CDR3 is 12 residues long. Per the germline V gene, CDR1 is KGHSH and CDR2 is LQKENI. Trimming shortened V by 5 bases and J by 10 bases, and 12 bases separated the two germline ends. The CDR3 sequence: CASSSRSREQFF. The CDR3 bases are TGTGCCAGCTCATCTCGGAGCCGCGAGCAGTTCTTC.

This chain connects TRBV9 to TRBJ2-7; D perhaps matches TRBD2 (6 bases). Germline-derived CDR1 and CDR2 are SGDLS and YYNGEE. The CDR3 spans 15 residues. Trimming took 0 bases from V and 2 from J, leaving 12 bases between them. This CDR3 reads CASSVGGGLTYEQYF. Here the CDR3 DNA reads TGTGCCAGCAGCGTAGGTGGGGGGTTAACCTACGAGCAGTACTTC. The variable domain in full, with the rest retrieved from reference TRBV9 and TRBJ2-7, is DSGVTQTPKHLITATGQRVTLRCSPRSGDLSVYWYQQSLDQGLQFLIQYYNGEERAKGNILERFSAQQFPDLHSELNLSSLELGDSALYFCASSVGGGLTYEQYFGPGTRLTVT.

The chain uses TRBV19 and TRBJ2-2; 8 bases align to TRBD1. CDR1 and CDR2 (germline): LNHDA, SQIVND (reference sequence). The CDR3 sequence is 16 residues long. The trim removed 5 bases at V and 6 bases at J, leaving 11 bases unmatched. CDR3 in DNA: TGTGCCAGTAGTCGATATACAGGGGGGTCCGCCGGGGAGCTGTTTTTT. This translates into CASSRYTGGSAGELFF. Full variable domain (outside the CDR3, taken from reference TRBV19 and TRBJ2-2): DGGITQSPKYLFRKEGQNVTLSCEQNLNHDAMYWYRQDPGQGLRLIYYSQIVNDFQKGDIAEGYSVSREKKESFPLTVTSAQKNPTAFYLCASSRYTGGSAGELFFGEGSRLTVL.

The V gene is TRBV5-4, the J gene TRBJ1-2; unclear D gene. Trimming left V 0 bases short and J 2 bases short, with 5 bases between. The CDR3 length is 13 residues. Germline V gives CDR1 SGHNT, CDR2 YYREEE (reference sequence). CDR3 sequence: CASSLGQNYGYTF. As DNA, the CDR3 is TGTGCCAGCAGCTTGGGGCAGAACTATGGCTACACCTTC.

The chain employs TRBV7-9 and TRBJ1-3, with D tentatively TRBD1 (6 bases). V was cut by 6 bases and J by 4 bases, with 16 bases left in between. The CDR3 is 15 residues long. Germline lookup yields CDR1 SEHNR and CDR2 FQNEAQ (reference sequence). The CDR3 region has the DNA TGTGCCAGCAGTCTTGTACAGGGCCCCGGAAACACCATATATTTT. Translated: CASSLVQGPGNTIYF.

This sequence joins TRBV19 and TRBJ2-7; 9 nucleotides match TRBD1. V lost 6 bases, J lost 3 bases, and 9 bases stayed unmatched. The CDR3 is 15 amino acids. Germline CDR1 and CDR2: LNHDA and SQIVND (reference sequence). The CDR3 nucleotides are TGTGCCAGTAGCCAAGAACAGGGGGCGATCTACGAGCAGTACTTC. Protein sequence: CASSQEQGAIYEQYF.

This chain joins TRBV29-1 and TRBJ1-1, with TRBD1 matching 9 bases. The germline gives CDR1 SQVTM, CDR2 ANQGSEA. The V segment lost 1 base and the J segment 10 bases; nucleotides outside the gene matches: 7. The length of the CDR3 is 13 residues. In DNA form, the CDR3 reads TGCAGCGTTGAAGCGCCGGGACAGGGTAGAGCTTTCTTT. Translated: CSVEAPGQGRAFF.

CDR3 DNA sequence: TGTGCCATCAGTTGGGGCGGCACTAGCGGGGCTTACGAGCAGTACTTC. Encoded protein: CAISWGGTSGAYEQYF. The chain recombines TRBV10-3 with TRBJ2-7, with 10 bases aligning to TRBD2. Unmatched junction bases numbered 11, after V lost 5 bases and J lost 4 bases. The V gene's germline CDR1 is ENHRY and CDR2 SYGVKD. The CDR3 consists of 16 residues.

This clone was counted once. The chain is built from TRBV2 and TRBJ2-7, with D uncertain. The germline CDR1 and CDR2 sequences are SNHLY and FYNNEI. This CDR3 is built from 13 residues. The CDR3 nucleotides are TGTGCAACCCGCCCTTCGAGCTCCTACGAGCAGTACTTC. Protein: CATRPSSSYEQYF.

The V call is TRBV9, the J call TRBJ2-5; 7 bases line up with TRBD2. Germline lookup yields CDR1 SGDLS and CDR2 YYNGEE. Losses at the gene ends were 4 bases for V and 3 bases for J; bases not matched to a gene: 6. The CDR3 has 14 residues. Here the CDR3 reads CASSFGTNKETQYF. DNA for the CDR3: TGTGCCAGCAGCTTCGGGACTAATAAAGAGACCCAGTACTTC.

The V and J genes are TRBV5-4 and TRBJ2-5, with 11 bases identical to TRBD1. CDR3 size: 15 residues. Trimming cost V 5 bases and J 2 bases; bases outside gene matches: 5. Germline V gene lookup returns CDR1 SGHNT and CDR2 YYREEE (reference sequence). The CDR3 sequence: CASRGQGAPQETQYF. The CDR3 DNA reads TGTGCCAGCAGAGGACAGGGGGCACCTCAAGAGACCCAGTACTTC.

The rearrangement joins TRBV4-3 to TRBJ2-3, with 14 bases lining up with TRBD2. V dropped 1 base and J dropped 0; count of bases not matched to a gene: 9. CDR1 LGHNA and CDR2 YSLEER come from the germline V gene. The CDR3 runs 20 residues. This CDR3 is CASSQGPRLAGGPSTDTQYF. The CDR3, as DNA: TGCGCCAGCAGCCAAGGGCCCCGACTAGCGGGGGGGCCGAGCACAGATACGCAGTATTTT.

The chain uses TRBV7-2 and TRBJ1-1; maybe TRBD1 (6 bases). Germline-derived CDR1 and CDR2 are SGHTA and FQGNSA. The CDR3 length is 14 residues. Trimming removed 2 bases from V and 4 bases from J, with 11 bases in between. Here the CDR3 DNA reads TGTGCCAGCAGCTTAAAAGGGGGGGGCACTGAAGCTTTCTTT. It specifies CASSLKGGGTEAFF.

V gene TRBV6-6 combines with J gene TRBJ2-7; 13 bases are shared with TRBD2. Trimming cost V 5 bases and J 2 bases; bases outside gene matches: 6. The CDR3 extends over 16 amino acids. CDR1 is MNHNY and CDR2 is SVGAGI in the germline V gene (reference sequence). CDR3 bases: TGTGCCAGCAGTAGACTAGCGGGGGGCAAGACCTACGAGCAGTACTTC. Translated, it gives CASSRLAGGKTYEQYF.

This chain connects TRBV5-4 to TRBJ1-1, with D possibly TRBD1 on 6 matching bases. Trimming removed 4 bases from V and 1 base from J, with 17 bases in between. This CDR3 region has 16 residues. The germline gives CDR1 SGHNT, CDR2 YYREEE (reference sequence). CDR3 DNA: TGTGCCAGCAGCGCGGGGGCCCCCGTTTCGAACACTGAAGCTTTCTTT. This codes for CASSAGAPVSNTEAFF.

The V and J genes are TRBV27 and TRBJ2-2, with a possible D match to TRBD1 (5 bases). V lost 4 bases to trimming and J lost 5 bases, with 11 bases between them. The CDR3 is 14 residues long. Germline CDR1 MNHEY, CDR2 SMNVEV (reference sequence). In DNA form, the CDR3 reads TGTGCCAGCAGTTCTCTCAGGGTTACCGGGGAGCTGTTTTTT. It codes for CASSSLRVTGELFF.

The genes are TRBV24-1 and TRBJ2-2; maybe TRBD1 (6 bases). Germline V gene data show CDR1 as KGHDR and CDR2 as SFDVKD. The CDR3 length is 15 residues. Trimming took off 7 bases at V and 1 base at J, with 12 bases between the two ends. The CDR3 bases are TGTGCCACCAGCAGGGGAACGGGGAACACCGGGGAGCTGTTTTTT. Translating it yields CATSRGTGNTGELFF.

The gene calls are TRBV29-1 and TRBJ2-1, with 7 bases identical to TRBD2. The CDR3 spans 11 residues. Germline V gene data show CDR1 as SQVTM and CDR2 as ANQGSEA. With V trimmed by 6 bases and J by 8 bases, 4 bases remained unmatched. The CDR3 DNA sequence: TGCAGCGTACGGACTAGTTATGAGCAGTTCTTC. Its protein product is CSVRTSYEQFF.

This chain connects TRBV7-2 to TRBJ2-5; D is perhaps TRBD1 (6 bases). V shed 5 bases and J shed 0 bases, with 22 bases lying between them. The CDR3 spans 18 residues. Germline CDR1 is SGHTA and CDR2 is FQGNSA. CDR3 bases: TGTGCCAGCAGCCCCGGGACAATCCTACAAGCCCACCAAGAGACCCAGTACTTC. This sequence encodes CASSPGTILQAHQETQYF.

V is TRBV4-2 and J is TRBJ2-5, with 8 bases matching TRBD2. V dropped 4 bases and J dropped 2; count of bases not matched to a gene: 9. The CDR3 extends over 16 amino acids. In germline, CDR1 is LGHNA, CDR2 YNFKEQ. CDR3 sequence: CASSPESGGYQETQYF. The CDR3, as DNA: TGTGCCAGCAGCCCCGAATCGGGGGGGTATCAAGAGACCCAGTACTTC.

The chain has TRBV19 and TRBJ2-3; TRBD1 is a possible D gene (7 bases). V lost 3 bases to trimming and J lost 1 base, with 11 bases between them. Germline CDR1 is LNHDA and CDR2 is SQIVND (reference sequence). CDR3 length equals 15 residues. In DNA form, the CDR3 reads TGTGCCAGTAGTATCAGGGGGGTCGGCACAGATACGCAGTATTTT. This gives the protein CASSIRGVGTDTQYF.

This chain uses TRBV28 with TRBJ1-2; 8 positions agree with TRBD1. V dropped 6 bases and J dropped 2; count of bases not matched to a gene: 5. The CDR3 contains 14 residues. Germline V gene sequence: CDR1 MDHEN, CDR2 SYDVKM. The CDR3 DNA is TGTGCCAGCAGCGATTGGACAGGGAACTATGGCTACACCTTC. Translating gives CASSDWTGNYGYTF.

The genes are TRBV7-9 and TRBJ2-3; TRBD1 matches 7 bases. The CDR3 consists of 17 residues. Germline CDR1 reads SEHNR; CDR2 reads FQNEAQ (reference sequence). V was clipped by 1 base and J by 2 bases; unmatched bases: 9. The CDR3 DNA reads as TGTGCCAGCAGCTTAGACCTGGACAGGTCCAACACAGATACGCAGTATTTT. Residues: CASSLDLDRSNTDTQYF.